This paragraph reports one T cell receptor beta chain. Clones were read by immunoSEQ multiplex PCR, and TCRdb kept only the in-frame ones, dropping some. The repertoire has some 75,000 clones, over 75% of them found once; the top ten carry 6.9%. This sample stems from a study of blood T cell repertoires in COVID-19. The wider study: In each case, the material was cDNA or gDNA derived from T cells, B-cell-depleted T cells, or PBMCs.

The length of the CDR3 is 16 residues. V lost 4 bases and J lost 5, with 20 bases in between. The specimen sequenced was peripheral blood. This TCR came from a human donor in a cohort sampled during active COVID-19. The chain uses TRBV23-1 and TRBJ1-2, with a tentative D call TRBD1 (5 bases). TRBV23-1 is an open reading frame, and its role is uncertain. CDR3 sequence reads: CASSLQGARVIYGYTF. The CDR3 DNA follows: TGCGCCAGCAGTCTCCAAGGAGCCAGGGTGATTTATGGCTACACCTTC.